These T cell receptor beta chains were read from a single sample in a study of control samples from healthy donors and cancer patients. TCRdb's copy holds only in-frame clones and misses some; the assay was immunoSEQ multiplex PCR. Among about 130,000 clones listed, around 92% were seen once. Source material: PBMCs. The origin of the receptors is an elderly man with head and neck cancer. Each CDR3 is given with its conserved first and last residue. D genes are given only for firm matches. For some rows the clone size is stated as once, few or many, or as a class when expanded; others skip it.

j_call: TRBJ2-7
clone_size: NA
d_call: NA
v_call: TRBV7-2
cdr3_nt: TGTGCCAGCAGCTTAGCGCTGGCAGGTCACGAGCAGTACTTC
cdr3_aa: CASSLALAGHEQYF

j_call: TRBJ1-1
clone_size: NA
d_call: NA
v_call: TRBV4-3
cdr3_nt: TGCGCCAGCAGCCAAGATCAGCGGGGGGGGACTGAAGCTTTCTTT
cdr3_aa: CASSQDQRGGTEAFF

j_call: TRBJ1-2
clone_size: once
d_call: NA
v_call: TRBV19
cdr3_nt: TGTGCCAGTAGTAGCGGTTATGGCTACACCTTC
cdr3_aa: CASSSGYGYTF

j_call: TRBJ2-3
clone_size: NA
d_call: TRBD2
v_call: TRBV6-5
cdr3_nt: TGTGCCAGCAGTAGCGGGAGGGCCTCAGATACGCAGTATTTT
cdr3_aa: CASSSGRASDTQYF

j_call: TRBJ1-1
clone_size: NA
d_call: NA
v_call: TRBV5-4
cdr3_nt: TGTGCCAGCAGCCCCCGTACCCAGGGCGGTACTGAAGCTTTCTTT
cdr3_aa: CASSPRTQGGTEAFF

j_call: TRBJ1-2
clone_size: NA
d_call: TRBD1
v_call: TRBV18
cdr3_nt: TGTGCCAGCTCACAGTTAGGGACAGAGTATGGCTACACCTTC
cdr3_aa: CASSQLGTEYGYTF

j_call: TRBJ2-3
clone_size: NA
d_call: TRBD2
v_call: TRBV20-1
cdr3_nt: TGCAGTGCCAGTGAGAGGCTAGCGGGAGACACAGATACGCAGTATTTT
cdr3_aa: CSASERLAGDTDTQYF

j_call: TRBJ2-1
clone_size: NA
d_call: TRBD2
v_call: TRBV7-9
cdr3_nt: TGTGCCAGCAGCTTGGTCGCGGGAGGTTACTACAATGAGCAGTTCTTC
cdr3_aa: CASSLVAGGYYNEQFF

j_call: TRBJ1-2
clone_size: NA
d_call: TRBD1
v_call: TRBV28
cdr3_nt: TGTGCCAGCAGCCCACCGGGACAGGGACCTGGCTACACCTTC
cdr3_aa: CASSPPGQGPGYTF

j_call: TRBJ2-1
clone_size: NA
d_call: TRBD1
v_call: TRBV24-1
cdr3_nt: TGTGCCACCAGTGAGGGGACAGAGTCCTACAATGAGCAGTTCTTC
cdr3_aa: CATSEGTESYNEQFF

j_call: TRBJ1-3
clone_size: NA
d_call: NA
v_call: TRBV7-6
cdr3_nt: TGTGCCAGCAGCTCGACCGCTCCCTCTGGAAACACCATATATTTT
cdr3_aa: CASSSTAPSGNTIYF

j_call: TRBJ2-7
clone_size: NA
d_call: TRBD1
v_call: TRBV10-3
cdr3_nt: TGTGCCATCAGCTACAGACAGGGGGCCCACGAGCAGTACTTC
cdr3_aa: CAISYRQGAHEQYF

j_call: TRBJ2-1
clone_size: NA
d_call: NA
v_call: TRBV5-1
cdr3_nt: TGCGCCAGCAGTCCCCGAACAGGGACTTTACAAGGGCAGTTCTTC
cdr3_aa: CASSPRTGTLQGQFF